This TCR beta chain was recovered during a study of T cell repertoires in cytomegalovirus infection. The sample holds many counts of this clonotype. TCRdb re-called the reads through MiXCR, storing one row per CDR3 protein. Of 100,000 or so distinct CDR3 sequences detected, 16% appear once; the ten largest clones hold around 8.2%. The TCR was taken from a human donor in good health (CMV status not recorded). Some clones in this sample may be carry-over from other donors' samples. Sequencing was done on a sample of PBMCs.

For the CDR3, the DNA is TGTGCCAGCAGCTTATCTCGGGGGGGTCGCACAGATACGCAGTATTTT. Translating gives CASSLSRGGRTDTQYF. The rearrangement uses TRBV7-2 and TRBJ2-3; 8 nucleotides align to TRBD2. The junction had 5 bases not matched to a gene; V was cut back by 2 bases and J by 1 base. Germline V gene data show CDR1 as SGHTA and CDR2 as FQGNSA. This CDR3 spans 16 amino acids.